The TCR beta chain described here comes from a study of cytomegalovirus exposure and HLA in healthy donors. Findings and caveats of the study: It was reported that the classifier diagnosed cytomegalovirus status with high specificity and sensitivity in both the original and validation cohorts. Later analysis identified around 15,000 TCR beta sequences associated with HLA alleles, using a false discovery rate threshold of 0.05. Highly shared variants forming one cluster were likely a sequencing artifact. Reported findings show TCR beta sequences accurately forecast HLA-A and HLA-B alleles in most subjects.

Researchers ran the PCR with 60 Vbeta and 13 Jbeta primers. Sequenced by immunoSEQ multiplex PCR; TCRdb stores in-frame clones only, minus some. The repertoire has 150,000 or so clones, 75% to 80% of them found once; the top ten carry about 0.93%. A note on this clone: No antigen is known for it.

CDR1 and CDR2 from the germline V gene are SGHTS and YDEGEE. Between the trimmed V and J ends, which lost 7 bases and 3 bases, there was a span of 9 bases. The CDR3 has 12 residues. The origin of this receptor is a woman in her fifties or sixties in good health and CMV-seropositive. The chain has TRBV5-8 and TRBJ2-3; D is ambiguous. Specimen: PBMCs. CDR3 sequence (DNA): TGTGCCAGCCGGTACGGTACAGATACGCAGTATTTT. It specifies CASRYGTDTQYF. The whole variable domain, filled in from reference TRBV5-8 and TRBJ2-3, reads EAGVTQSPTHLIKTRGQQATLRCSPISGHTSVYWYQQALGLGLQFLLWYDEGEERNRGNFPPRFSGRQFPNYSSELNVNALELEDSALYLCASRYGTDTQYFGPGTRLTVL.